Below are 20 T cell receptor beta chains sequenced from a single sample in a study of cytomegalovirus exposure and HLA in healthy donors. PCR primers comprised 60 Vbeta and 13 Jbeta primers. Profiling relied on immunoSEQ multiplex PCR, and the TCRdb table lists in-frame clones only, not all of them. The sample contains around 40,000 clones, 87% of which appear only once. The sample taken for sequencing was PBMCs. The receptor set was obtained from a woman in her 40s in good health and CMV-seropositive.

The V gene is TRBV9, the J gene TRBJ2-1; 14 nucleotides agree with TRBD2. The CDR3 is 18 amino acids. Germline CDR1 SGDLS, CDR2 YYNGEE. Unmatched junction bases numbered 2, after V lost 0 bases and J lost 0 bases. The CDR3 DNA sequence: TGTGCCAGCAGCGTAGGACTAGCGGGGGGGAGCTCCTACAATGAGCAGTTCTTC. Translated: CASSVGLAGGSSYNEQFF.

This chain joins TRBV7-3 and TRBJ2-1, with unresolved D. CDR3 size: 12 residues. Trimming pared 1 base from V and 12 bases from J, leaving 10 bases between. CDR1 is SGHTA, CDR2 FQGTGA, per germline. This chain's CDR3 is CASSLNQGGQFF. As DNA, the CDR3 is TGTGCCAGCAGCTTAAATCAAGGCGGGCAGTTCTTC.

The rearrangement joins TRBV19 to TRBJ2-1; 7 bases agree with TRBD1. Germline-derived CDR1 and CDR2 are LNHDA and SQIVND (reference sequence). V lost 3 bases and J lost 5; bases outside the gene matches: 7. This CDR3 is 15 amino acids long. This chain's CDR3 is CASSIYFGTDNEQFF. The CDR3 nucleotides read TGTGCCAGTAGTATCTATTTCGGGACAGACAATGAGCAGTTCTTC. The variable domain in full, with the rest retrieved from reference TRBV19 and TRBJ2-1, is DGGITQSPKYLFRKEGQNVTLSCEQNLNHDAMYWYRQDPGQGLRLIYYSQIVNDFQKGDIAEGYSVSREKKESFPLTVTSAQKNPTAFYLCASSIYFGTDNEQFFGPGTRLTVL.

V gene TRBV19 combines with J gene TRBJ2-2; D is unresolved. This CDR3 is built from 12 residues. Trimming cost V 7 bases and J 3 bases, with 6 bases left between them. Looked up from germline, CDR1 is LNHDA and CDR2 is SQIVND (reference sequence). For the CDR3, the DNA is TGTGCCAGTACCCTTCACACCGGGGAGCTGTTTTTT. It codes for CASTLHTGELFF.

On this clone: The same CDR3 can be traced to other DNA sequences in this sample. In nucleotides, the CDR3 is TGTGCCATCAGTGAAGGCGGCTACGAGCAGTACTTC. It specifies CAISEGGYEQYF. The rearrangement joins TRBV10-3 to TRBJ2-7; D is undetermined. V was pared by 3 bases and J by 3 bases, with 6 bases between. The CDR3 spans 12 residues. The germline CDR1 and CDR2 sequences are ENHRY and SYGVKD.

Comments on this clone: A read error may produce the germline difference seen at one junction end. V and J are TRBV7-9 and TRBJ1-2, with 7 nucleotides matching TRBD1. Germline CDR1 is SEHNR and CDR2 is FQNEAQ (reference sequence). This CDR3 contains 13 residues. The CDR3 loop is CSSSLGQGVGYTF. CDR3 sequence (DNA): TGTTCCAGCAGCTTGGGCCAGGGGGTTGGCTACACCTTC.

The chain links TRBV2 to TRBJ2-1, with 8 bases aligning to TRBD2. The V gene's germline CDR1 is SNHLY and CDR2 FYNNEI. V trimming: 10 bases; J trimming: 9 bases; junction bases outside the gene matches: 8. CDR3 size: 12 residues. CDR3 sequence: CATEGLAGEQFF. CDR3 sequence (DNA): TGTGCCACCGAAGGACTAGCTGGTGAGCAGTTCTTC.

The rearrangement uses TRBV12-5 and TRBJ2-1, with 7 bases aligning to TRBD2. This CDR3 comprises 15 residues. Unmatched junction bases numbered 7, after V lost 3 bases and J lost 5 bases. Germline V CDR1 and CDR2: LGHNT, FRNRAP. The CDR3 loop is CASGFRLAADNEQFF. The CDR3, as DNA: TGTGCTAGTGGTTTTCGGCTAGCGGCTGACAATGAGCAGTTCTTC.

This rearrangement joins TRBV18 to TRBJ2-7, with 7 bases fitting TRBD2. The CDR3 covers 12 residues. Germline V gene lookup returns CDR1 KGHSH and CDR2 LQKENI. V gave up 3 bases and J gave up 6 bases; unmatched junction bases: 2. This CDR3 reads CASSPGGGEQYF. The DNA for the CDR3 is TGTGCCAGCTCACCTGGGGGGGGCGAGCAGTACTTC.

The chain recombines TRBV6-1 with TRBJ2-2, with D uncertain. V shed 2 bases and J shed 4 bases, with 5 bases lying between them. The CDR3 consists of 13 residues. Germline values: CDR1 MNHNS, CDR2 SASEGT. CDR3 sequence (DNA): TGTGCCAGCAGTGAATTTAGCACCGGGGAGCTGTTTTTT. Translated, it gives CASSEFSTGELFF.

Written as DNA, the CDR3 is TGTGCCAGCAGTCGCCAGACAGACCACTACGAGCAGTACTTC. This sequence encodes CASSRQTDHYEQYF. The chain carries TRBV6-1 and TRBJ2-7, with D possibly TRBD1 on 5 matching bases. Germline V gene lookup returns CDR1 MNHNS and CDR2 SASEGT. CDR3 length equals 14 residues. Between the trimmed V and J ends, which lost 5 bases and 3 bases, there was a span of 14 bases.

The table lists this clone with a count of one. J is TRBJ1-1 and V is TRBV6-1; D is perhaps TRBD1 (5 bases). In germline, CDR1 is MNHNS, CDR2 SASEGT. The CDR3 extends over 13 amino acids. V was trimmed by 0 bases and J by 10 bases, leaving 12 bases between them. The CDR3 DNA reads as TGTGCCAGCAGTGAAGCGGGGCAGTTAAGAGCTTTCTTT. Its protein is CASSEAGQLRAFF.

The genes are TRBV19 and TRBJ1-5; D may be TRBD1 (6 bases). Germline lookup yields CDR1 LNHDA and CDR2 SQIVND (reference sequence). CDR3 length equals 15 residues. V lost 3 bases and J 4 bases, leaving 13 bases between the germline ends. CDR3 residues: CASSIPGGANQPQHF. As DNA, the CDR3 is TGTGCCAGTAGTATCCCCGGGGGGGCGAATCAGCCCCAGCATTTT.

The rearrangement joins TRBV29-1 to TRBJ2-3; 11 nucleotides agree with TRBD2. In germline, CDR1 is SQVTM, CDR2 ANQGSEA. J was trimmed by 0 bases and V by 7 bases; bases with no gene match: 6. This CDR3 spans 15 amino acids. CDR3: CSGETSGTSTDTQYF. The CDR3 DNA follows: TGCAGCGGGGAGACTAGCGGGACTAGCACAGATACGCAGTATTTT.

The genes are TRBV7-2 and TRBJ2-2; 7 bases line up with TRBD1. The junction had 5 bases not matched to a gene; V was cut back by 3 bases and J by 4 bases. Germline V lookup: CDR1 SGHTA, CDR2 FQGNSA. The CDR3 runs to 15 residues. CDR3 amino acids: CASSFSAGGTGELFF. CDR3 DNA: TGTGCCAGCAGCTTTTCCGCAGGGGGCACCGGGGAGCTGTTTTTT.

V gene TRBV19 combines with J gene TRBJ2-2, with 8 nucleotides matching TRBD2. V shed 3 bases and J 3 bases; nucleotides not matched to a gene: 9. Looked up from germline, CDR1 is LNHDA and CDR2 is SQIVND (reference sequence). CDR3 length equals 17 residues. The CDR3 coding sequence is TGTGCCAGTAGTATTGAATGGGGACTAGTGGACACCGGGGAGCTGTTTTTT. It codes for CASSIEWGLVDTGELFF.

The chain is built from TRBV5-5 and TRBJ2-7; D is uncertain. Germline V gives CDR1 SGHKS, CDR2 YYEKEE (reference sequence). V was trimmed by 0 bases and J by 2 bases, leaving 9 bases between them. The CDR3 is 14 amino acids. CDR3 region: CASSLDLVTYEQYF. The CDR3 coding sequence is TGTGCCAGCAGCTTGGATCTAGTTACCTACGAGCAGTACTTC. The complete variable domain, with remaining parts taken from reference TRBV5-5 and TRBJ2-7, reads DAGVTQSPTHLIKTRGQQVTLRCSPISGHKSVSWYQQVLGQGPQFIFQYYEKEERGRGNFPDRFSARQFPNYSSELNVNALLLGDSALYLCASSLDLVTYEQYFGPGTRLTVT.

V is TRBV19 and J is TRBJ1-1, with D tentatively TRBD1 (5 bases). V lost 7 bases and J lost 6, with 15 bases in between. The length of the CDR3 is 13 residues. Germline CDR1 and CDR2: LNHDA and SQIVND (reference sequence). In DNA form, the CDR3 reads TGTGCCAGTACCCGCGCCAGGGATGCTGAAGCTTTCTTT. Translation: CASTRARDAEAFF. The entire variable domain, with the rest obtained from reference TRBV19 and TRBJ1-1, is as follows: DGGITQSPKYLFRKEGQNVTLSCEQNLNHDAMYWYRQDPGQGLRLIYYSQIVNDFQKGDIAEGYSVSREKKESFPLTVTSAQKNPTAFYLCASTRARDAEAFFGQGTRLTVV.

The chain links TRBV5-1 to TRBJ2-7; D is unclear. Trimming took 0 bases from V and 2 from J, leaving 6 bases between them. This CDR3 has 13 residues. Germline CDR1 SGHRS, CDR2 YFSETQ. As DNA, the CDR3 is TGCGCCAGCAGCTTGGGGAGCCCCTACGAGCAGTACTTC. It encodes CASSLGSPYEQYF.

This clone was detected once. V usage is TRBV27 and J usage is TRBJ2-2; 12 bases align to TRBD1. Germline V lookup: CDR1 MNHEY, CDR2 SMNVEV (reference sequence). V dropped 6 bases and J dropped 5; count of bases not matched to a gene: 7. CDR3 length equals 16 residues. The CDR3 reads CASRWGTGGATGELFF. The CDR3 DNA follows: TGTGCCAGCAGATGGGGGACAGGGGGCGCTACCGGGGAGCTGTTTTTT.